The 19 T cell receptor beta chains below all came from one sample that was sequenced in a study of blood T cell repertoires in COVID-19. Assay used: immunoSEQ multiplex PCR; TCRdb lists only in-frame clones, some missing. The table shows fewer than 250,000 clones, with 85% occurring only once. Specimen: PBMCs or T cells enriched from blood (not recorded which). The receptors derive from a woman aged 50 to 60 with acute COVID-19.

This chain uses TRBV7-3 with TRBJ2-2; 10 positions agree with TRBD2. In germline, CDR1 is SGHTA, CDR2 FQGTGA. This CDR3 has 16 amino acids. The trim removed 3 bases at V and 0 bases at J, leaving 1 base unmatched. The CDR3 DNA reads as TGTGCCAGCAGCTTTAGCGGGGGGCCGAACACCGGGGAGCTGTTTTTT. Amino acids: CASSFSGGPNTGELFF.

This clone was counted only a few times. V usage is TRBV30 and J usage is TRBJ1-1; a weak D match, TRBD1 (5 bases). The CDR3 is 14 residues long. Germline loops: CDR1 GTSNPN, CDR2 SVGIG (reference sequence). With 3 bases removed from V and 5 bases from J, the gap between germline ends came to 16 bases. CDR3: CAWRGPRVGTEAFF. The DNA of the CDR3 is TGTGCCTGGAGGGGCCCCAGGGTAGGTACTGAAGCTTTCTTT.

The V and J genes are TRBV7-9 and TRBJ1-1; TRBD1 matches 7 bases. V trimming: 5 bases; J trimming: 4 bases; junction bases outside the gene matches: 7. CDR1 and CDR2 (germline): SEHNR, FQNEAQ (reference sequence). The CDR3 extends over 14 amino acids. CDR3 protein: CASSPTGIGTEAFF. The CDR3 DNA sequence: TGTGCCAGCAGCCCGACAGGGATCGGCACTGAAGCTTTCTTT.

The chain has TRBV5-5 and TRBJ1-6; a possible D gene is TRBD1 (5 bases). Germline V gene data show CDR1 as SGHKS and CDR2 as YYEKEE (reference sequence). V was clipped by 0 bases and J by 7 bases, with 20 bases between them. This CDR3 is built from 18 residues. This CDR3 is CASSLASPGRGGNSPLHF. As DNA, the CDR3 is TGTGCCAGCAGCTTGGCTTCCCCCGGGAGGGGAGGAAATTCACCCCTCCACTTT.

The CDR3 DNA reads TGTGCCAGCACAGGGGCCCTGGCTGGGGCCAACGTCCTGACTTTC. It is translated as CASTGALAGANVLTF. The V gene is TRBV6-5, the J gene TRBJ2-6; a weak D match, TRBD1 (6 bases). Germline loops: CDR1 MNHEY, CDR2 SVGAGI. The CDR3 totals 15 residues. Trimming stripped 7 bases from V and 2 bases from J, with 12 bases between.

The chain recombines TRBV30 with TRBJ1-1; D unresolved. The CDR3 is 13 amino acids. Germline assignment: CDR1 GTSNPN and CDR2 SVGIG (reference sequence). Trimming cost V 2 bases and J 0 bases, with 7 bases left between them. The CDR3, as DNA: TGTGCCTGGAGTCCACTGATGAACACTGAAGCTTTCTTT. Translation: CAWSPLMNTEAFF.

This sequence joins TRBV5-1 and TRBJ2-5; weak D call: TRBD1 (5 bases). The CDR3 is made up of 12 amino acids. The germline V gene encodes CDR1 SGHRS and CDR2 YFSETQ. V was clipped by 5 bases and J by 5 bases, with 10 bases between them. CDR3 DNA: TGCGCCAGCAGTACCCCAGGGGAGACCCAGTACTTC. Translating gives CASSTPGETQYF.

This clone has just a few counts. This chain joins TRBV29-1 and TRBJ1-2; possible D gene TRBD1, 5 bases. CDR3 length equals 14 residues. Germline V lookup: CDR1 SQVTM, CDR2 ANQGSEA. Trimming pared 5 bases from V and 4 bases from J, leaving 17 bases between. The CDR3 loop reads CSVRGRGSGYGYTF. CDR3 DNA: TGCAGCGTTCGGGGGAGGGGTTCCGGCTATGGCTACACCTTC.

CDR3 in amino acids: CASSYLAQGGNQPQHF. CDR3 coding DNA: TGTGCCAGCAGTTACTTAGCACAGGGCGGCAATCAGCCCCAGCATTTT. The chain recombines TRBV6-6 with TRBJ1-5, with D possibly TRBD1 on 6 matching bases. CDR1 is MNHNY and CDR2 is SVGAGI in the germline V gene (reference sequence). There are 16 residues in the CDR3. Trimming removed 1 base at V and 2 bases at J, with 12 bases between.

The chain is built from TRBV30 and TRBJ1-1; D gene unclear. Germline CDR1 GTSNPN, CDR2 SVGIG (reference sequence). The CDR3 has 13 amino acids. The V gene lost 0 bases and the J gene lost 5 bases, with 10 bases spanning the gap. The CDR3 region is CAWSVEGGTEAFF. As DNA, the CDR3 is TGTGCCTGGAGTGTAGAGGGTGGTACTGAAGCTTTCTTT.

This clone was observed a handful of times. This chain uses TRBV28 with TRBJ2-5, with 10 bases aligning to TRBD2. The germline V gene encodes CDR1 MDHEN and CDR2 SYDVKM. V gave up 5 bases and J gave up 5 bases; unmatched junction bases: 8. CDR3 length: 15 residues. CDR3 DNA: TGTGCCAGCAGTCCCCAGATAGCGGGGGGCGAGACCCAGTACTTC. Protein sequence: CASSPQIAGGETQYF. Drawing the rest from reference TRBV28 and TRBJ2-5, the complete variable domain is DVKVTQSSRYLVKRTGEKVFLECVQDMDHENMFWYRQDPGLGLRLIYFSYDVKMKEKGDIPEGYSVSREKKERFSLILESASTNQTSMYLCASSPQIAGGETQYFGPGTRLLVL.

The CDR3 nucleotides are TGTGCCAGCAGCCTTCAGGGTGGGGACACTGAAGCTTTCTTT. It codes for CASSLQGGDTEAFF. The chain combines TRBV16 with TRBJ1-1; D may be TRBD1 (5 bases). V lost 4 bases, J lost 3 bases, and 12 bases lay in between. Germline V gene sequence: CDR1 KGHSY, CDR2 FQNENV. CDR3 size: 14 residues.

The gene calls are TRBV18 and TRBJ1-1; D might be TRBD1 (6 bases). V dropped 6 bases and J dropped 3 bases, with 11 bases sitting between them. Germline CDR1 KGHSH, CDR2 LQKENI. The CDR3 is made up of 13 amino acids. The CDR3 region has the DNA TGTGCCAGCTCCGCAGGGGATCACACTGAAGCTTTCTTT. This encodes CASSAGDHTEAFF.

This clone showed up just a few times. The chain recombines TRBV7-9 with TRBJ2-1; possible D gene TRBD1, 5 bases. Germline V CDR1 and CDR2: SEHNR, FQNEAQ (reference sequence). Trimming shortened V by 6 bases and J by 7 bases, and 16 bases separated the two germline ends. The CDR3 sequence is 14 residues long. In DNA form, the CDR3 reads TGTGCCAGCAGTCTAGGGGCCGGGTTGAATGAGCAGTTCTTC. Its protein product is CASSLGAGLNEQFF.

This clone was seen a single time. This sequence joins TRBV19 and TRBJ1-1; 7 nucleotides align to TRBD1. This CDR3 is built from 13 residues. V shed 5 bases and J 5 bases; nucleotides not matched to a gene: 5. Germline CDR1 is LNHDA and CDR2 is SQIVND (reference sequence). In nucleotides, the CDR3 is TGTGCCAGTAGTGGACAGGTGCGGACTGAAGCTTTCTTT. It specifies CASSGQVRTEAFF.

The V gene is TRBV18, the J gene TRBJ1-2, with D hard to call. In germline, CDR1 is KGHSH, CDR2 LQKENI. The CDR3 is 15 amino acids. Deletions cut 2 bases from V and 4 bases from J, with 14 bases between. The CDR3 DNA reads as TGTGCCAGCTCACCAGGACTGGACCTGGGCTATGGCTACACCTTC. This translates into CASSPGLDLGYGYTF.

The chain combines TRBV6-5 with TRBJ1-1; D is undetermined. The CDR3 extends over 14 amino acids. In germline, CDR1 is MNHEY, CDR2 SVGAGI. With 6 bases removed from V and 1 base from J, the gap between germline ends came to 12 bases. For the CDR3, the DNA is TGTGCCAGCAGCCCCCTAGTTGGGAACACTGAAGCTTTCTTT. Encoded protein: CASSPLVGNTEAFF.

V is TRBV9 and J is TRBJ1-3; 7 bases map to TRBD1. This CDR3 has 16 residues. V trimming: 3 bases; J trimming: 0 bases; junction bases outside the gene matches: 6. CDR1 and CDR2 (germline): SGDLS, YYNGEE. CDR3 nucleotide sequence: TGTGCCAGCAGCGCTGGACAGGTGAACTCTGGAAACACCATATATTTT. Encoded protein: CASSAGQVNSGNTIYF.

This clone was seen once. CDR3 protein: CASSSSGTQAGYTF. The CDR3 DNA reads as TGTGCCAGCAGTTCCTCCGGGACACAAGCTGGCTACACCTTC. This chain links TRBV6-5 with TRBJ1-2; a weak D match, TRBD1 (6 bases). CDR1 and CDR2 (germline): MNHEY, SVGAGI. Trimming took 4 bases from V and 7 from J, leaving 16 bases between them. The CDR3 covers 14 residues.